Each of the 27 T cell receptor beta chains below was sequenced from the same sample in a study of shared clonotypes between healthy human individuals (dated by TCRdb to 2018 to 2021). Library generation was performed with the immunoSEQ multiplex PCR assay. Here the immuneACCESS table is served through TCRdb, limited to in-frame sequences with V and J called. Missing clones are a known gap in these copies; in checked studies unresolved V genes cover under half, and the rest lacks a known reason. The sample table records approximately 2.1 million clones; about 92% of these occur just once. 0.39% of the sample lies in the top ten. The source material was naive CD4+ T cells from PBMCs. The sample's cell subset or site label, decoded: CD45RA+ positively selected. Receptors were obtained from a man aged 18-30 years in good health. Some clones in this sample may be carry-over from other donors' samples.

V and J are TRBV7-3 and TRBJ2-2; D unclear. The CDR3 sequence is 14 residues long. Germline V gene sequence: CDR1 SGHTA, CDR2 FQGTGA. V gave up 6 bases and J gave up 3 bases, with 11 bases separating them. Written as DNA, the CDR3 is TGTGCCAGCAGGGGCAGGAGAGACACCGGGGAGCTGTTTTTT. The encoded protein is CASRGRRDTGELFF. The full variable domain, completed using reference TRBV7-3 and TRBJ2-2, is GAGVSQTPSNKVTEKGKYVELRCDPISGHTALYWYRQSLGQGPEFLIYFQGTGAADDSGLPNDRFFAVRPEGSVSTLKIQRTERGDSAVYLCASRGRRDTGELFFGEGSRLTVL.

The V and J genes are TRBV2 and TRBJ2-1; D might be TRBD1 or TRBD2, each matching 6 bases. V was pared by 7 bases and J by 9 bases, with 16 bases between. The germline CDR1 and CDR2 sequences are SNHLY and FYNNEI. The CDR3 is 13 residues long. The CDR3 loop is CASKFGGPGEQFF. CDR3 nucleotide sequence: TGTGCCAGCAAGTTTGGGGGGCCGGGTGAGCAGTTCTTC.

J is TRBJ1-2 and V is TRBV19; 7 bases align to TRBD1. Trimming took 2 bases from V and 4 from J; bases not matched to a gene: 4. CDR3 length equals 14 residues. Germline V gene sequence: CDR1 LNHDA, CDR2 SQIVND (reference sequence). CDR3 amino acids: CASSIRGRAYGYTF. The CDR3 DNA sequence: TGTGCCAGTAGTATAAGGGGGCGAGCCTATGGCTACACCTTC.

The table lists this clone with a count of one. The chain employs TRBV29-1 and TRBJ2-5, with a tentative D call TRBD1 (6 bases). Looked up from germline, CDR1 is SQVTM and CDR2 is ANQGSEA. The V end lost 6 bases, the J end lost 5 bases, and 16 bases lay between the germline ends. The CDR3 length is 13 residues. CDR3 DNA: TGCAGCGTCCAACCGCCAGGGGTCGAGACCCAGTACTTC. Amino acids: CSVQPPGVETQYF.

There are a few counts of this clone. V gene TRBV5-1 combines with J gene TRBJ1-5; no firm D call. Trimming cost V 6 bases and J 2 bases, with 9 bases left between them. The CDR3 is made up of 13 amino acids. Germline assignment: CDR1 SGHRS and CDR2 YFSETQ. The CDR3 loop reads CASTKDGNQPQHF. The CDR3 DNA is TGCGCCAGCACCAAGGACGGCAATCAGCCCCAGCATTTT.

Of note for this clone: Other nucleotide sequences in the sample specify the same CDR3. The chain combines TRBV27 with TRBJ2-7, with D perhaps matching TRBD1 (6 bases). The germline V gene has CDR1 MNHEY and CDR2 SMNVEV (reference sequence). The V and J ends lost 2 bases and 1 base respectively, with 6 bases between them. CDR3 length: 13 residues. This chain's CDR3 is CASSLDRSYEQYF. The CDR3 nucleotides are TGTGCCAGCAGTTTAGACAGGTCCTACGAGCAGTACTTC.

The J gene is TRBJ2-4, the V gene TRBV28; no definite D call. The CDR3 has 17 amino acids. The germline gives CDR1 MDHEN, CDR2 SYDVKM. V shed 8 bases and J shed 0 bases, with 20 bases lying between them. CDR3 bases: TGTGCCAGCGCCCGGGTGGGCGGAACACTAGCCAAAAACATTCAGTACTTC. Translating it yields CASARVGGTLAKNIQYF. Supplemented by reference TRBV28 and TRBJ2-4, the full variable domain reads DVKVTQSSRYLVKRTGEKVFLECVQDMDHENMFWYRQDPGLGLRLIYFSYDVKMKEKGDIPEGYSVSREKKERFSLILESASTNQTSMYLCASARVGGTLAKNIQYFGAGTRLSVL.

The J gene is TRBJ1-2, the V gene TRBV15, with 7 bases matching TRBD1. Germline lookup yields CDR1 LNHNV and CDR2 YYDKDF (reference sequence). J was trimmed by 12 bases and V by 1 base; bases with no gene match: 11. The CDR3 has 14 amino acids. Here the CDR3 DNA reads TGTGCCACCAGCAGAGCCCGACAGGGCTCACTACACACCTTC. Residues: CATSRARQGSLHTF.

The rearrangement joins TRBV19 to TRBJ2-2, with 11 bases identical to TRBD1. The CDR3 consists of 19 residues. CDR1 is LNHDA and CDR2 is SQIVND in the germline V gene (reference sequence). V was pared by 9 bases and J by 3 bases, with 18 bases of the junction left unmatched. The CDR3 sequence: CASEWRGFGTGGYTGELFF. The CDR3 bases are TGTGCCAGCGAATGGAGGGGATTTGGGACAGGGGGATACACCGGGGAGCTGTTTTTT. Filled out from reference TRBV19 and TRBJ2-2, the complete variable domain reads DGGITQSPKYLFRKEGQNVTLSCEQNLNHDAMYWYRQDPGQGLRLIYYSQIVNDFQKGDIAEGYSVSREKKESFPLTVTSAQKNPTAFYLCASEWRGFGTGGYTGELFFGEGSRLTVL.

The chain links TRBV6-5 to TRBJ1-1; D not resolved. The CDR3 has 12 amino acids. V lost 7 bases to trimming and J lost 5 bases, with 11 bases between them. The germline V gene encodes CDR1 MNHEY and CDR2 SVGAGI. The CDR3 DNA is TGTGCCAGCACCACCGGAGGGACTGAAGCTTTCTTT. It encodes CASTTGGTEAFF.

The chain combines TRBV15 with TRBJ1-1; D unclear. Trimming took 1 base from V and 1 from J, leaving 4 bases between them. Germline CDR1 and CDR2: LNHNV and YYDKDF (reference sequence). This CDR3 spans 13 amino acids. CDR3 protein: CATSRGSNTEAFF. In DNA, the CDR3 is TGTGCCACCAGCAGAGGATCGAACACTGAAGCTTTCTTT.

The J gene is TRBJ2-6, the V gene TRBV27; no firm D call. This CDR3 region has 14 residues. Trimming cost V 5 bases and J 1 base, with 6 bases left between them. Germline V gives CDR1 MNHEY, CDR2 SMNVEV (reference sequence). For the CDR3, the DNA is TGTGCCAGCAGTCCCTTATCTGGGGCCAACGTCCTGACTTTC. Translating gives CASSPLSGANVLTF.

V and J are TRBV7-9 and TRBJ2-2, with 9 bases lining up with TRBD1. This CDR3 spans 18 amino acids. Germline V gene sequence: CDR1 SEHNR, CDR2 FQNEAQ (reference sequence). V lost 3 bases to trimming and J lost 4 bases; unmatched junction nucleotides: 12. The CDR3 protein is CASSFLTLDRGATGELFF. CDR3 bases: TGTGCCAGCAGCTTCTTGACACTGGACAGGGGTGCCACCGGGGAGCTGTTTTTT.

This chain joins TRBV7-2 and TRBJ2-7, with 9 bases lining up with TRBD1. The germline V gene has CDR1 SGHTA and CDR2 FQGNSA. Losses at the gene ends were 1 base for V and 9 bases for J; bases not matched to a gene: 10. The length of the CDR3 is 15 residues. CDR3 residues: CASSLDRDRVFVQYF. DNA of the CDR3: TGTGCCAGCAGCTTAGATCGGGACAGGGTATTTGTGCAGTACTTC.

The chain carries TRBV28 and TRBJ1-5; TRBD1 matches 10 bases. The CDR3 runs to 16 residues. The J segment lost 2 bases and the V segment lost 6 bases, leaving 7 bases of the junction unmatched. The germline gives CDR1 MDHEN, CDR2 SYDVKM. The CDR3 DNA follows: TGTGCCAGCAGCCGGGACAGGGGTAGGGGCAATCAGCCCCAGCATTTT. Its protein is CASSRDRGRGNQPQHF.

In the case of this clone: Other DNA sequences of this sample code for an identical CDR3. The CDR3 is CASSLEGLYNEQFF. CDR3 nucleotides: TGTGCCAGCAGCTTAGAGGGGCTCTACAATGAGCAGTTCTTC. The V call is TRBV7-9, the J call TRBJ2-1, with TRBD1 as a possible D gene (5 bases). Germline-derived CDR1 and CDR2 are SEHNR and FQNEAQ (reference sequence). This CDR3 spans 14 amino acids. The V and J ends lost 1 base and 3 bases respectively, with 7 bases between them.

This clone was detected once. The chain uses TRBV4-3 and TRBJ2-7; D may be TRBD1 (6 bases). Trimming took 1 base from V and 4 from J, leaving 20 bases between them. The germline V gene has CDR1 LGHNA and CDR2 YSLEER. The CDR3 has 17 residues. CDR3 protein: CASSQGTDTRGPYEQYF. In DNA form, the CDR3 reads TGCGCCAGCAGCCAAGGAACGGACACCAGGGGCCCTTACGAGCAGTACTTC.

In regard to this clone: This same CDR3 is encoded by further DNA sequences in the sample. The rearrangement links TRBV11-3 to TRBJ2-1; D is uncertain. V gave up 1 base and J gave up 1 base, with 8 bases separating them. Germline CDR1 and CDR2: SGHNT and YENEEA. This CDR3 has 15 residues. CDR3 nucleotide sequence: TGTGCCAGCAGCTTAGGGGCTGGTTCCTACAATGAGCAGTTCTTC. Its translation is CASSLGAGSYNEQFF.

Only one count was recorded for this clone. The CDR3 reads CASSPSGQGSGEQYF. Here the CDR3 DNA reads TGTGCCAGCAGTCCATCGGGACAGGGGTCTGGCGAGCAGTACTTC. This chain links TRBV2 with TRBJ2-5, with 10 bases fitting TRBD1. Near its end, the DNA agrees better with TRBJ2-7, so the J call may be wrong. The CDR3 has 15 residues. Germline lookup yields CDR1 SNHLY and CDR2 FYNNEI.

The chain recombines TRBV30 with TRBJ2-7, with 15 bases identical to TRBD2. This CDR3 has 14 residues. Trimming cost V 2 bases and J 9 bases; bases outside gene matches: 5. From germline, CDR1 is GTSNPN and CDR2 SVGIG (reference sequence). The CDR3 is CAWSPGLAGGGQYF. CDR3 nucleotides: TGTGCCTGGAGTCCGGGACTAGCGGGAGGCGGGCAGTACTTC.

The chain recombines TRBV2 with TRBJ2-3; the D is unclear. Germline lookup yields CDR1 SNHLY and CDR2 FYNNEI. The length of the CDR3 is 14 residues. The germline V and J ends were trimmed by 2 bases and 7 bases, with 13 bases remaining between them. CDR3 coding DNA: TGTGCCAGCAGTGAACCCCCCACCCGGAATACGCAGTATTTT. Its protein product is CASSEPPTRNTQYF.

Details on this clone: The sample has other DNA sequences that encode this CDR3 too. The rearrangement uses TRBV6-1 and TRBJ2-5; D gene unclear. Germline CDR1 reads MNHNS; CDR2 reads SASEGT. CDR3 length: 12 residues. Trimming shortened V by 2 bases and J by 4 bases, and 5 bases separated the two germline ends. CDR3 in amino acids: CASSEPRETQYF. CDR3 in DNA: TGTGCCAGCAGTGAACCGCGAGAGACCCAGTACTTC.

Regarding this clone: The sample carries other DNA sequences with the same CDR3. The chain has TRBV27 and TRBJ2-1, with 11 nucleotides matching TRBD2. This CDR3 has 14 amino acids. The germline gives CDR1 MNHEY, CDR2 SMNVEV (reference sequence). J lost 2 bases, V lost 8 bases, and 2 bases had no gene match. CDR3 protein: CASRLAGTYNEQFF. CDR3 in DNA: TGTGCCAGCCGACTAGCGGGAACCTACAATGAGCAGTTCTTC.

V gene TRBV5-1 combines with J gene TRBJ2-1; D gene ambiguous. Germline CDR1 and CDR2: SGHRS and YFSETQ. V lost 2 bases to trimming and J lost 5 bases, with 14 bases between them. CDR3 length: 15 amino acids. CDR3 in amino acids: CASSFSRLGNNEQFF. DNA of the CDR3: TGCGCCAGCAGCTTCAGCAGGCTAGGGAACAATGAGCAGTTCTTC. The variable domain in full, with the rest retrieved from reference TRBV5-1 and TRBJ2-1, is KAGVTQTPRYLIKTRGQQVTLSCSPISGHRSVSWYQQTPGQGLQFLFEYFSETQRNKGNFPGRFSGRQFSNSRSEMNVSTLELGDSALYLCASSFSRLGNNEQFFGPGTRLTVL.

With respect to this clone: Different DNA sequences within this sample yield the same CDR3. CDR3 in amino acids: CASSPPYQPQHF. The DNA for the CDR3 is TGTGCCAGCAGCCCTCCTTATCAGCCCCAGCATTTT. V gene TRBV28 combines with J gene TRBJ1-5, with D unresolved. The V gene lost 6 bases and the J gene lost 5 bases, with 8 bases spanning the gap. Germline V gene lookup returns CDR1 MDHEN and CDR2 SYDVKM. The CDR3 length is 12 residues.

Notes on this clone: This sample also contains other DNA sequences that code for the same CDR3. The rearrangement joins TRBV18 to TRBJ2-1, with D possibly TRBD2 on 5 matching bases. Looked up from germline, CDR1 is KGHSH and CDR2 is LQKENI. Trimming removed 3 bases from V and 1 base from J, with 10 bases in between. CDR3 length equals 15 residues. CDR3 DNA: TGTGCCAGCTCACCTTCCGGGGTTTCCTACAATGAGCAGTTCTTC. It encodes CASSPSGVSYNEQFF.

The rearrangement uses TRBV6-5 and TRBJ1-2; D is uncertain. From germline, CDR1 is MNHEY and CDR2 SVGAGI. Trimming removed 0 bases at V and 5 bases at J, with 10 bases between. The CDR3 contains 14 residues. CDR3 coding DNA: TGTGCCAGCAGTTACTCGGGCAGACGTTATGGCTACACCTTC. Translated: CASSYSGRRYGYTF.